This T cell receptor beta chain was obtained from a study of technical replicates of blood from a handful of donors. The CDR3 length is 13 residues. V lost 4 bases, J lost 1 base, and 4 bases lay in between. Per the germline V gene, CDR1 is MNHEY and CDR2 is SMNVEV (reference sequence). Data came from immunoSEQ multiplex PCR; TCRdb stores just in-frame clones and leaves some out. This sample has 65,000 to 85,000 clones, with 85% to 95% found just once. This clonotype was obtained from a human donor in good health. Sequencing input: T cells isolated from PBMCs. The chain uses TRBV27 and TRBJ2-2; D unclear. CDR3 in DNA: TGTGCCAGCAGTTACATGAACACCGGGGAGCTGTTTTTT. This sequence encodes CASSYMNTGELFF.